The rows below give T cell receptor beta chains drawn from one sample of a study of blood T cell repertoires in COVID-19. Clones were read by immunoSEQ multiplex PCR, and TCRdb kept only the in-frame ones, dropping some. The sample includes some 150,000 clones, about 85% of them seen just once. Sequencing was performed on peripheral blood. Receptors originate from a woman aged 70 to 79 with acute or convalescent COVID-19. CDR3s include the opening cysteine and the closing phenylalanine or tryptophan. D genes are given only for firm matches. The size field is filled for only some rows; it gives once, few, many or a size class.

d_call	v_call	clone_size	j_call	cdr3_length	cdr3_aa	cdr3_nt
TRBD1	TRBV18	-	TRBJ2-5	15	CASSPWTGAQETQYF	TGTGCCAGCTCACCATGGACAGGGGCCCAAGAGACCCAGTACTTC
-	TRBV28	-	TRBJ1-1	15	CASSPPLRMNTEAFF	TGTGCCAGCAGCCCACCTTTGAGAATGAACACTGAAGCTTTCTTT
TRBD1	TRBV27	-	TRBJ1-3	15	CASSLRQGSGNTIYF	TGTGCCAGCAGTCTTCGACAGGGGTCAGGAAACACCATATATTTT
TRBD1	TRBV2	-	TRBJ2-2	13	CASSGQGPGELFF	TGTGCCAGCAGTGGACAGGGTCCCGGGGAGCTGTTTTTT
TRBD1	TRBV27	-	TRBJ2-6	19	CASSFKSGTGSSGANVLTF	TGTGCCAGCAGTTTTAAGTCCGGGACAGGGAGCTCTGGGGCCAACGTCCTGACTTTC
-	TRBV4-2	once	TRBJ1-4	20	CASSQDLPNTGFRTNEKLFF	TGTGCCAGCAGCCAAGATTTGCCCAATACAGGTTTCCGGACAAATGAAAAACTGTTTTTT
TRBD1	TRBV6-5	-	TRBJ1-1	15	CASSRTGRLVTEAFF	TGTGCCAGCAGTAGGACAGGGAGATTGGTAACTGAAGCTTTCTTT
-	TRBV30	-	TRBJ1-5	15	CAWSSGSNSNQPQHF	TGTGCCTGGAGCAGCGGTTCCAATAGCAATCAGCCCCAGCATTTT
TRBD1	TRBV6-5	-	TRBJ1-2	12	CASSPDRDGYTF	TGTGCCAGCAGTCCAGACAGGGATGGCTACACCTTC
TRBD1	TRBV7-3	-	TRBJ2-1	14	CASSPGQGRNEQFF	TGTGCCAGCAGCCCTGGACAGGGTCGGAATGAGCAGTTCTTC
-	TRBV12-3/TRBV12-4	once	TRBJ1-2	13	CASSLDRSYGYTF	TGTGCCAGCAGTTTAGACAGAAGCTATGGCTACACCTTC
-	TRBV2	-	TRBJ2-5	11	CASSDRQTQYF	TGTGCCAGCAGTGACAGGCAGACCCAGTACTTC
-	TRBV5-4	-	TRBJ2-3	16	CASSLGGARTTDTQYF	TGTGCCAGCAGCCTCGGCGGGGCTAGAACGACAGATACGCAGTATTTT
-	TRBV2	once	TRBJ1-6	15	CATIGTQARGSPLHF	TGTGCCACCATAGGGACACAGGCGAGGGGCTCACCCCTCCACTTT
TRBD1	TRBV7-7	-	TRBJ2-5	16	CASSLRTGATQETQYF	TGTGCTAGCAGCCTAAGGACAGGGGCGACCCAAGAGACCCAGTACTTC
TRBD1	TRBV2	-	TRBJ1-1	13	CASQRRGQTEAFF	TGTGCCAGCCAGAGAAGGGGGCAGACTGAAGCTTTCTTT